The present T cell receptor beta chain was sequenced within a study of early T cells in non-severe SARS-CoV-2 infection. The overall study: The study sequenced bulk RNA from unsorted whole blood, with chains unpaired. General study points: Matching with VDJdb favored anti-spike CD8 responses (missing private and CD4 specificities).

The ends lost 6 bases at V and 6 bases at J; junction bases unmatched: 6. The CDR3 consists of 15 residues. Germline V CDR1 and CDR2: MNHEY, SMNVEV (reference sequence). Researchers attached unique molecular identifiers to individual cDNA molecules. TCRdb processed the 5' RACE reads anew with MiXCR; each CDR3 protein has one entry. This table holds roughly 50,000 distinct CDR3 sequences, approximately 8% found once. This clonotype has at least ten counts. What it binds is unknown. The chain couples TRBV27 to TRBJ2-4, with TRBD1 matching over 12 bases. This clonotype originated in an adult who was a healthcare worker with PCR-confirmed SARS-CoV-2 infection or an uninfected control (not recorded which). The specimen sequenced was whole blood. CDR3 nucleotides: TGTGCCAGCAGGCCGGGACAGGGGGCTAGAAACATTCAGTACTTC. It yields the protein CASRPGQGARNIQYF.